Listed below are T cell receptor beta chains from one sample, sequenced in a study of shared clonotypes between healthy human individuals. Clones were read by immunoSEQ multiplex PCR, and TCRdb kept only the in-frame ones, dropping some. The sample has 300,000 to 400,000 clones; 80% to 90% are singletons. The sample was memory CD8+ T cells sorted from blood. Source of these receptors: a young man in good health. Both conserved end residues are part of each CDR3. D genes are given only for firm matches. Expanded clones get a size class; other rows say once, few or many, or leave the size out.

d_call: TRBD2
v_call: TRBV27
clone_size: -
j_call: TRBJ2-7
cdr3_nt: TGTGCCAGCAGTTTACTAGCGGGATCCTACGAGCAGTACTTC
cdr3_aa: CASSLLAGSYEQYF

d_call: -
v_call: TRBV11-3
clone_size: -
j_call: TRBJ2-5
cdr3_nt: TGTGCCAGCAGCTTAGATGGTCGGGATGGGGAGACCCAGTACTTC
cdr3_aa: CASSLDGRDGETQYF

d_call: -
v_call: TRBV19
clone_size: once
j_call: TRBJ1-2
cdr3_nt: TGTGCCAGCTTTACAGGGAACTATGGCTACACCTTC
cdr3_aa: CASFTGNYGYTF

d_call: -
v_call: TRBV15
clone_size: -
j_call: TRBJ1-2
cdr3_nt: TGTGCCACCAGCACCGTACAGGGAGTTTATGGCTACACCTTC
cdr3_aa: CATSTVQGVYGYTF

d_call: -
v_call: TRBV27
clone_size: -
j_call: TRBJ1-2
cdr3_nt: TGTGCCAGCAGTCGATACAACCGCGACAACTATGGCTACACCTTC
cdr3_aa: CASSRYNRDNYGYTF

d_call: -
v_call: TRBV6-1
clone_size: -
j_call: TRBJ1-2
cdr3_nt: TGTGCCAGCAGTGTCCCTCACATGGGGGGTGGAAGGGGCTACACCTTC
cdr3_aa: CASSVPHMGGGRGYTF

d_call: TRBD2
v_call: TRBV5-1
clone_size: -
j_call: TRBJ2-1
cdr3_nt: TGCGCCAGCAGCTTTTATAGCGGGAGTGCCTACAATGAGCAGTTCTTC
cdr3_aa: CASSFYSGSAYNEQFF

d_call: -
v_call: TRBV6-5
clone_size: -
j_call: TRBJ2-1
cdr3_nt: TGTGCCAGCAGTTTTGCTCATCTACGGGGATCCAATGAGCAGTTCTTC
cdr3_aa: CASSFAHLRGSNEQFF

d_call: -
v_call: TRBV25-1
clone_size: -
j_call: TRBJ1-5
cdr3_nt: TGTGCCAGCAGTGCGTATAGCAATCAGCCCCAGCATTTT
cdr3_aa: CASSAYSNQPQHF

d_call: -
v_call: TRBV4-1
clone_size: -
j_call: TRBJ2-7
cdr3_nt: TGCGCCAGCAGCCGGGGTAGCGGTTACGAGCAGTACTTC
cdr3_aa: CASSRGSGYEQYF

d_call: -
v_call: TRBV28
clone_size: -
j_call: TRBJ2-3
cdr3_nt: TGTGCCAGCACCTGTTTTGCGACAGGCTCCACAGATACGCAGTATTTT
cdr3_aa: CASTCFATGSTDTQYF

d_call: -
v_call: TRBV19
clone_size: -
j_call: TRBJ2-1
cdr3_nt: TGTGCCAGTAGTTTCCGACAGGCCGAGGGACAGTTCTTC
cdr3_aa: CASSFRQAEGQFF

d_call: -
v_call: TRBV10-2
clone_size: -
j_call: TRBJ1-5
cdr3_nt: TGCGCCAGCAGTGAGACGCGGGGGAGGAGGGAGCCCCAGCATTTT
cdr3_aa: CASSETRGRREPQHF

d_call: TRBD2
v_call: TRBV5-1
clone_size: -
j_call: TRBJ2-7
cdr3_nt: TGCGCCAGCAGCTTAAAGACTAGCGGGACCTACGAGCAGTACTTC
cdr3_aa: CASSLKTSGTYEQYF

d_call: TRBD2
v_call: TRBV2
clone_size: -
j_call: TRBJ2-7
cdr3_nt: TGTGCCAGCAGGGACCCAGCGGGAGGTCCTTCCAACGAGCAGTACTTC
cdr3_aa: CASRDPAGGPSNEQYF

d_call: -
v_call: TRBV6-5
clone_size: -
j_call: TRBJ2-7
cdr3_nt: TGTGCCAGCAGTTTGGGGAGGCTCTACGAGCAGTACTTC
cdr3_aa: CASSLGRLYEQYF

d_call: -
v_call: TRBV6-5
clone_size: once
j_call: TRBJ2-7
cdr3_nt: TGTGCCAGCAGTTACTCCTCCGGGACGGCTACCTACGAGCAGTACTTC
cdr3_aa: CASSYSSGTATYEQYF

d_call: -
v_call: TRBV5-8
clone_size: -
j_call: TRBJ1-6
cdr3_nt: TGTGCCAGCAGCACCCCGGGACGGGATAATTCACCCCTCCACTTT
cdr3_aa: CASSTPGRDNSPLHF

d_call: TRBD1
v_call: TRBV25-1
clone_size: many
j_call: TRBJ1-2
cdr3_nt: TGTGCCAGCAGTGAATTCGGACAGGGGAAGAGTGGCTACACCTTC
cdr3_aa: CASSEFGQGKSGYTF

d_call: TRBD1
v_call: TRBV10-3
clone_size: -
j_call: TRBJ1-2
cdr3_nt: TGTGCCATCAGTGAGTTTGGACAGGACGCAGCTAACTATGGCTACACCTTC
cdr3_aa: CAISEFGQDAANYGYTF